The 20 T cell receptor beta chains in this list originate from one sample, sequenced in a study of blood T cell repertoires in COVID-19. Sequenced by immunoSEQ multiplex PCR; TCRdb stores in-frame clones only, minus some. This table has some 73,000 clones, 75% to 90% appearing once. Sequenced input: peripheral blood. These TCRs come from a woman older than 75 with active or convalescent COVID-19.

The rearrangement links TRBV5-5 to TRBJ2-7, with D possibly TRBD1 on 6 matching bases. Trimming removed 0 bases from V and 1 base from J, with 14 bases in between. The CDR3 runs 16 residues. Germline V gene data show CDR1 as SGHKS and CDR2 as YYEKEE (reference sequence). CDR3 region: CASSLERTAISYEQYF. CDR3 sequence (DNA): TGTGCCAGCAGCTTGGAGAGGACAGCTATATCCTACGAGCAGTACTTC.

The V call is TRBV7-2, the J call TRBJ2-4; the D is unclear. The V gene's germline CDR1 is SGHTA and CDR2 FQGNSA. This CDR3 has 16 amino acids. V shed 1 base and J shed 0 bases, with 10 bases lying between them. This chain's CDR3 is CASSLVPLLAKNIQYF. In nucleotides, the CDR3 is TGTGCCAGCAGCTTAGTTCCCCTACTAGCCAAAAACATTCAGTACTTC.

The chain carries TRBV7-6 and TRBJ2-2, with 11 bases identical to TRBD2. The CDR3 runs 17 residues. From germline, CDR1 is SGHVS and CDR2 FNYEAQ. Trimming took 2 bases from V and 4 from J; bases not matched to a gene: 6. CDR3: CASSLPPSGGITGELFF. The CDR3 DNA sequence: TGTGCCAGCAGCTTACCCCCTAGCGGGGGGATCACCGGGGAGCTGTTTTTT.

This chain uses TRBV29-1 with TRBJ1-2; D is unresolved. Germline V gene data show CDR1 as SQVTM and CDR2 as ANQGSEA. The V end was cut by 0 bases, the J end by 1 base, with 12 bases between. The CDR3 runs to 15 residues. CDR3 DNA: TGCAGCGTTGAAGAGGGAGGCACGATTAACTATGGCTACACCTTC. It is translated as CSVEEGGTINYGYTF.

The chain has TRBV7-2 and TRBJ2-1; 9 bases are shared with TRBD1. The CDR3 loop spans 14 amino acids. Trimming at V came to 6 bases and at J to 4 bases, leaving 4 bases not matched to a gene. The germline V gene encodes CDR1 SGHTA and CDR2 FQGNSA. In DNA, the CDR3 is TGTGCCAGCAGACGACAGGGGGGGTACAATGAGCAGTTCTTC. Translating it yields CASRRQGGYNEQFF.

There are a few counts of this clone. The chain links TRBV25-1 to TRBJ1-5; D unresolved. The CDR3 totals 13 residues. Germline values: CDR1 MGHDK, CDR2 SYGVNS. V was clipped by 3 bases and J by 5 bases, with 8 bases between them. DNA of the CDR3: TGTGCCAGCAGTGACTCCCTCCATCAGCCCCAGCATTTT. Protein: CASSDSLHQPQHF.

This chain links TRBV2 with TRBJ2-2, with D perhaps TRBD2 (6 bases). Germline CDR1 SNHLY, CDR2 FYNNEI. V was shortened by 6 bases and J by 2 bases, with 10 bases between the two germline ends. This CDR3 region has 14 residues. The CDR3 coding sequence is TGTGCCAGCAGCCGGGACTTCAACACCGGGGAGCTGTTTTTT. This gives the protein CASSRDFNTGELFF.

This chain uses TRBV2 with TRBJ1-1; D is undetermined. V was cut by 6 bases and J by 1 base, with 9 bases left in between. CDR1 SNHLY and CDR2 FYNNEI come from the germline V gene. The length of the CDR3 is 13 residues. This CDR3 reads CASRAGRNTEAFF. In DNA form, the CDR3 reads TGTGCCAGCAGGGCGGGGAGGAACACTGAAGCTTTCTTT.

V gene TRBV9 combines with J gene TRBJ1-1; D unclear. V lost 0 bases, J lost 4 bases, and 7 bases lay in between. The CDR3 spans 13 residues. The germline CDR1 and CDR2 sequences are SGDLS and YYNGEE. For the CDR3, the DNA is TGTGCCAGCAGCGTAGGAGATGGCACTGAAGCTTTCTTT. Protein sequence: CASSVGDGTEAFF. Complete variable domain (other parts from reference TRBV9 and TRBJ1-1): DSGVTQTPKHLITATGQRVTLRCSPRSGDLSVYWYQQSLDQGLQFLIQYYNGEERAKGNILERFSAQQFPDLHSELNLSSLELGDSALYFCASSVGDGTEAFFGQGTRLTVV.

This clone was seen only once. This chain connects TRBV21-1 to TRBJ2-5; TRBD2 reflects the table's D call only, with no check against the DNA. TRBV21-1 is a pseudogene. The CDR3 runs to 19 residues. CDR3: CASSSSLAGGPRSPETQYF. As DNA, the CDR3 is TGTGCCAGCTCCTCATCACTAGCGGGGGGGCCCCGGTCCCCAGAGACCCAGTACTTC.

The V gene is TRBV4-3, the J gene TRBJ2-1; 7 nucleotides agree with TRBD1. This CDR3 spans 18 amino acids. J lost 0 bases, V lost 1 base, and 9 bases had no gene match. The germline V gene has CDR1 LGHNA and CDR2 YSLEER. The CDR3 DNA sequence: TGCGCCAGCAGCCAAGTCCTTGGACAGGCCTACTCCTACAATGAGCAGTTCTTC. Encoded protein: CASSQVLGQAYSYNEQFF.

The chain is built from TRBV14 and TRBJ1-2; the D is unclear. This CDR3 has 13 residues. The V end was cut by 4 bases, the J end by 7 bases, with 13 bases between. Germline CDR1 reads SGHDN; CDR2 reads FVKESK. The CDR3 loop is CASSRVTYGGYTF. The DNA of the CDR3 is TGTGCCAGCAGCCGAGTCACTTATGGTGGCTACACCTTC.

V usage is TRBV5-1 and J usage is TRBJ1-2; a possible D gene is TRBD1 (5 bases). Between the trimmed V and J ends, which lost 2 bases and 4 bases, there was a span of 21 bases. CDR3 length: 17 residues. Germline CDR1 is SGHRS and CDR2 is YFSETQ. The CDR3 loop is CASSFTDSSAIPYGYTF. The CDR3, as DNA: TGCGCCAGCAGCTTCACAGACAGCTCGGCCATTCCCTATGGCTACACCTTC.

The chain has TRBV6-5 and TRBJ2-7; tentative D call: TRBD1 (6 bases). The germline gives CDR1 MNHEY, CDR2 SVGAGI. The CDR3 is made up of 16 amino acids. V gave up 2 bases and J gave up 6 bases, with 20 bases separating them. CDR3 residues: CASSYLRSGESVEQYF. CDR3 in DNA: TGTGCCAGCAGTTACCTCCGCTCAGGGGAATCAGTCGAGCAGTACTTC.

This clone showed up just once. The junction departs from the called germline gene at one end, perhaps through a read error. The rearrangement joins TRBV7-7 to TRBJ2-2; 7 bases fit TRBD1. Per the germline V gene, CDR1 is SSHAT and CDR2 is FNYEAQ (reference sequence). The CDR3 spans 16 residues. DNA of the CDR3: TGTGCTAGCAGCCCTCCGGGACAGAGGAACACCGGGGAGCTGTTTTTT. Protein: CASSPPGQRNTGELFF.

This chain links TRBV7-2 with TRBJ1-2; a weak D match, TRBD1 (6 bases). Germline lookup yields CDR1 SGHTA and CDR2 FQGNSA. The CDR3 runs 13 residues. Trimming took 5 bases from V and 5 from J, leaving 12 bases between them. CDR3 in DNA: TGTGCCAGCAGCGAGGGACATGGTTATGGCTACACCTTC. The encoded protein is CASSEGHGYGYTF.

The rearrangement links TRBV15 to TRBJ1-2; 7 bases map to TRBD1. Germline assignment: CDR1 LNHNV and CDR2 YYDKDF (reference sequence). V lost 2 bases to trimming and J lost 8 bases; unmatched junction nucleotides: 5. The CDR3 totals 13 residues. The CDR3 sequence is CATSRLDRDGYTF. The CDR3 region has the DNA TGTGCCACCAGCAGATTAGACAGGGACGGCTACACCTTC.

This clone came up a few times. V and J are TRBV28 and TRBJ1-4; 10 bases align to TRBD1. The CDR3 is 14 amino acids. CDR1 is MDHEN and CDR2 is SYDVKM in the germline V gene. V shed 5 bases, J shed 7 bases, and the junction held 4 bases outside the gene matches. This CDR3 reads CASSIRDRGEKLFF. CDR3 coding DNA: TGTGCCAGCAGTATCCGGGACAGGGGTGAAAAACTGTTTTTT.

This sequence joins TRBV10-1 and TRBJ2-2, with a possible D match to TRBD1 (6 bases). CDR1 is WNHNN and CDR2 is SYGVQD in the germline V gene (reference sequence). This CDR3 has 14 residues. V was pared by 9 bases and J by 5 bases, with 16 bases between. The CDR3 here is CASGATGKTGELFF. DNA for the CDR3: TGCGCCAGTGGCGCGACAGGAAAAACCGGGGAGCTGTTTTTT.

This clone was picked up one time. CDR3 DNA sequence: TGTGCCAGCTCACCACCCGGGGTCACTGAAGCTTTCTTT. It specifies CASSPPGVTEAFF. The chain joins TRBV18 to TRBJ1-1; no definite D call. The germline V gene encodes CDR1 KGHSH and CDR2 LQKENI. Trimming took off 0 bases at V and 4 bases at J, with 6 bases between the two ends. This CDR3 region has 13 residues.